Following are 4 T cell receptor beta chains from one sample sequenced in a study of molecular identifiers for immune sequencing clone quantification (dated by TCRdb to the late 2010s). To prepare the library, PCR was applied. Sequencing took place on an Illumina HiSeq 4000. Clones were called with MiXCR by TCRdb after fastp trimmed the public reads at Q25, and only in-frame beta chains were retained. Rows with one shared CDR3 protein collapse into an entry with the most common genes and DNA. The sample contains about 640,000 distinct CDR3 sequences, about 20% of them found a single time. Roughly 0.85% of the sample lies in the top ten. The sample taken for sequencing was naive CD8+ T cells from blood, with Jurkat cell RNA spiked in. The intended sense of this specimen's cell subset or site label: FACS-sorted CD8+CD4-CCR7+CD45RA+ naive T cells. These receptors came from a human donor in good health. Some libraries in this study had Jurkat cell RNA spiked in.

Turning to this clonotype: A much larger clonotype is one base distant, so this may be a read error. In this CDR3 the conserved last residue, phenylalanine or tryptophan, is missing, so a read error is likely. The genes are TRBV5-6 and TRBJ2-1; D uncertain. Germline assignment: CDR1 SGHDT and CDR2 YYEEEE. Trimming cost V 2 bases and J 6 bases, with 6 bases left between them. The CDR3 spans 12 residues. The CDR3 is CASSFTGNEQFL. CDR3 DNA: TGTGCCAGCAGCTTTACCGGCAATGAGCAGTTCCTC.

This clonotype was counted at least ten times. The V gene is TRBV11-2, the J gene TRBJ1-1; perhaps TRBD1 as D (5 bases). The length of the CDR3 is 16 residues. Germline loops: CDR1 SGHAT, CDR2 FQNNGV. The ends were cut back, 8 bases at V and 3 bases at J, with 22 bases in the middle. CDR3 in DNA: TGTGCCAGCTGGTATCGGGGGGGGAGTCCGGACACTGAAGCTTTCTTT. Translating it yields CASWYRGGSPDTEAFF. Full variable domain (rest looked up from reference TRBV11-2 and TRBJ1-1): EAGVAQSPRYKIIEKRQSVAFWCNPISGHATLYWYQQILGQGPKLLIQFQNNGVVDDSQLPKDRFSAERLKGVDSTLKIQPAKLEDSAVYLCASWYRGGSPDTEAFFGQGTRLTVV.

This clonotype was picked up many times. The chain uses TRBV7-6 and TRBJ2-2; 12 nucleotides line up with TRBD2. CDR1 is SGHVS, CDR2 FNYEAQ, per germline. The junction had 9 bases not matched to a gene; V was cut back by 3 bases and J by 4 bases. The CDR3 length is 18 residues. The CDR3 reads CASSFLAGGPSVTGELFF. In DNA form, the CDR3 reads TGTGCCAGCAGCTTCCTAGCGGGGGGGCCGTCGGTCACCGGGGAGCTGTTTTTT.

This clonotype was picked up a small number of times. The V and J genes are TRBV19 and TRBJ2-2, with TRBD1 as a possible D gene (6 bases). Germline assignment: CDR1 LNHDA and CDR2 SQIVND (reference sequence). Between the trimmed V and J ends, which lost 5 bases and 0 bases, there was a span of 10 bases. The CDR3 totals 15 residues. Written as DNA, the CDR3 is TGTGCCAGTAGTTGGACAGCGGCGAACACCGGGGAGCTGTTTTTT. Translation: CASSWTAANTGELFF.